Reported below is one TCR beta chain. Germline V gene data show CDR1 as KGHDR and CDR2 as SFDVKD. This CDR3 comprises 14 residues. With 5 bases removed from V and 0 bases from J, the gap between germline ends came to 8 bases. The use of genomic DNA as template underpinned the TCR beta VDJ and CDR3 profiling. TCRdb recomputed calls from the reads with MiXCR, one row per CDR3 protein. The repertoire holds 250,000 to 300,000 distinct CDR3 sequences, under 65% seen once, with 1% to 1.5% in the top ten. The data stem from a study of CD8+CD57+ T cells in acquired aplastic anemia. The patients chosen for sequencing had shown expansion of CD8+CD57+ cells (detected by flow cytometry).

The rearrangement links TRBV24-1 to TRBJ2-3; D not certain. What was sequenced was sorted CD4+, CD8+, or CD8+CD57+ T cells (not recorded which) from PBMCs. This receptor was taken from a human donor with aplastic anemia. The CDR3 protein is CATSVGSSTDTQYF. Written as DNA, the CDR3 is TGTGCCACCAGTGTGGGCTCTAGCACAGATACGCAGTATTTT.